The 13 T cell receptor beta chains given below trace back to one sample, sequenced in a study of OX40 agonist ivuxolimab in advanced cancers. Sequencing used immunoSEQ multiplex PCR; TCRdb keeps in-frame clones, though not all of them. The sample shows tens of thousands of clones, 70% to 90% of them seen only once. Sequenced material: CD4+ or CD8+ T cells sorted from blood, taken in a trial of the OX40 agonist ivuxolimab. The receptor set was obtained from an adult with an advanced solid tumor such as melanoma, head and neck, liver or kidney cancer.

This rearrangement joins TRBV16 to TRBJ1-5; TRBD1 might be the D (5 bases). The CDR3 totals 15 residues. Trimming cost V 4 bases and J 3 bases, with 13 bases left between them. The germline CDR1 and CDR2 sequences are KGHSY and FQNENV. The CDR3 reads CASSPKRDLNQPQHF. DNA for the CDR3: TGTGCCAGCAGCCCTAAGCGGGACCTCAATCAGCCCCAGCATTTT.

The V and J genes are TRBV11-2 and TRBJ1-4; D gene ambiguous. From germline, CDR1 is SGHAT and CDR2 FQNNGV. The CDR3 covers 17 residues. Deletions cut 1 base from V and 3 bases from J, with 15 bases between. In DNA form, the CDR3 reads TGTGCCAGCAGCTTAGCAGGCCCGGGCTCTCCTAATGAAAAACTGTTTTTT. It is translated as CASSLAGPGSPNEKLFF.

V gene TRBV5-1 combines with J gene TRBJ2-7; D uncertain. Trimming removed 0 bases from V and 3 bases from J, with 10 bases in between. The CDR3 is made up of 14 amino acids. Germline V gives CDR1 SGHRS, CDR2 YFSETQ. This chain's CDR3 is CASSLEDSLYEQYF. CDR3 bases: TGCGCCAGCAGCTTGGAGGATTCCCTCTACGAGCAGTACTTC.

The chain uses TRBV7-3 and TRBJ2-7; D is uncertain. The V and J ends lost 4 bases and 3 bases respectively, with 10 bases between them. From germline, CDR1 is SGHTA and CDR2 FQGTGA. The CDR3 extends over 13 amino acids. This CDR3 reads CASSSSDGYEQYF. CDR3 coding DNA: TGTGCCAGCAGCTCCTCGGACGGCTACGAGCAGTACTTC.

The V gene is TRBV5-4, the J gene TRBJ2-7; 7 bases are a match to TRBD2. This CDR3 region has 14 residues. Germline CDR1 reads SGHNT; CDR2 reads YYREEE (reference sequence). Losses at the gene ends were 0 bases for V and 2 bases for J; bases not matched to a gene: 2. CDR3 DNA: TGTGCCAGCAGCTTGGCGGGGGGTACCTACGAGCAGTACTTC. It codes for CASSLAGGTYEQYF.

V is TRBV7-8 and J is TRBJ2-2; 13 bases match TRBD2. Per the germline V gene, CDR1 is SGHVS and CDR2 is FQNEAQ. V lost 5 bases and J lost 6; bases outside the gene matches: 6. The CDR3 is 16 residues long. The CDR3, as DNA: TGTGCCAGCAGCCGAGGACTAGCGGGAGCTGCCGGGGAGCTGTTTTTT. Translation gives CASSRGLAGAAGELFF.

V usage is TRBV6-5 and J usage is TRBJ2-7; D may be TRBD1 or TRBD2 (5 bases each). The CDR3 length is 14 residues. The V and J ends lost 6 bases and 7 bases respectively, with 19 bases between them. Per the germline V gene, CDR1 is MNHEY and CDR2 is SVGAGI. CDR3 loop: CASRPPGRLLEQYF. The CDR3 DNA sequence: TGTGCCAGCAGGCCTCCGGGGCGCCTTCTTGAGCAGTACTTC.

The V gene is TRBV29-1, the J gene TRBJ2-5; 9 positions match TRBD1. The CDR3 covers 14 residues. The V gene end was trimmed by 5 bases and the J gene end by 4 bases; junction bases not matched to a gene: 8. Germline CDR1 and CDR2: SQVTM and ANQGSEA. The CDR3: CSVRDRVSSETQYF. The DNA of the CDR3 is TGCAGCGTTCGGGACAGGGTATCCTCAGAGACCCAGTACTTC.

The rearrangement uses TRBV6-1 and TRBJ2-7; the match to TRBD1 covers 7 bases. V lost 10 bases, J lost 1 base, and 7 bases stayed unmatched. Germline V gene lookup returns CDR1 MNHNS and CDR2 SASEGT. The CDR3 is 13 residues long. The CDR3 nucleotides read TGTGCCACCGGGACAGAACTATCCTACGAGCAGTACTTC. It encodes CATGTELSYEQYF.

The chain uses TRBV13 and TRBJ2-6; a possible D gene is TRBD1 (6 bases). The CDR3 has 19 residues. Per germline, CDR1 PRHDT and CDR2 FYEKMQ (reference sequence). The V end was cut by 6 bases, the J end by 1 base, with 22 bases between. CDR3 DNA: TGTGCCAGCAGTGAACAGGGCAGGATACTCCGTTCTGGGGCCAACGTCCTGACTTTC. Encoded protein: CASSEQGRILRSGANVLTF.

This CDR3 is CAWSEVDYEQYF. The CDR3 DNA sequence: TGTGCCTGGAGTGAGGTGGATTACGAGCAGTACTTC. The chain has TRBV30 and TRBJ2-7; no firm D call. CDR3 length equals 12 residues. V lost 1 base and J lost 4, with 8 bases in between. CDR1 and CDR2 from the germline V gene are GTSNPN and SVGIG (reference sequence).

The chain recombines TRBV7-3 with TRBJ2-7; perhaps D is TRBD1 or TRBD2 (5 bases each). This CDR3 is built from 14 residues. V dropped 5 bases and J dropped 2 bases, with 13 bases sitting between them. The germline V gene has CDR1 SGHTA and CDR2 FQGTGA. The CDR3 DNA reads TGTGCCAGCAGCCAAACGGGACGGACCTACGAGCAGTACTTC. Its translation is CASSQTGRTYEQYF.

The chain has TRBV5-4 and TRBJ2-1, with TRBD1 matching 10 bases. V trimming: 0 bases; J trimming: 8 bases; junction bases outside the gene matches: 5. CDR1 is SGHNT and CDR2 is YYREEE in the germline V gene (reference sequence). CDR3 length equals 15 residues. The CDR3 nucleotides read TGTGCCAGCAGCTTGGGGTCGGGGACAGGGGATGAGCAGTTCTTC. Amino acid sequence: CASSLGSGTGDEQFF.